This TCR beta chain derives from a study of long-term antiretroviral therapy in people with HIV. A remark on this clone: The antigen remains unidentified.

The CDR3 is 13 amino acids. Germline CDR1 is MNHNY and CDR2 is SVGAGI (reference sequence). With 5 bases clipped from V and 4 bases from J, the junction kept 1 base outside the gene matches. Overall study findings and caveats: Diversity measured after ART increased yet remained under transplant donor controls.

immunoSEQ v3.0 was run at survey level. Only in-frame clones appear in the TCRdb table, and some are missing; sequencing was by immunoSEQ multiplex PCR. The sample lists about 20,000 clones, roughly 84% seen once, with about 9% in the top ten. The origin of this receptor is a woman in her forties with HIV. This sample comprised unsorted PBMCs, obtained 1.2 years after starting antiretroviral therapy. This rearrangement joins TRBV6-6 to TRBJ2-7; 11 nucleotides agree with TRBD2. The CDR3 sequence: CASSPSGRYEQYF. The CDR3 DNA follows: TGTGCCAGCAGTCCTAGCGGGAGGTACGAGCAGTACTTC.